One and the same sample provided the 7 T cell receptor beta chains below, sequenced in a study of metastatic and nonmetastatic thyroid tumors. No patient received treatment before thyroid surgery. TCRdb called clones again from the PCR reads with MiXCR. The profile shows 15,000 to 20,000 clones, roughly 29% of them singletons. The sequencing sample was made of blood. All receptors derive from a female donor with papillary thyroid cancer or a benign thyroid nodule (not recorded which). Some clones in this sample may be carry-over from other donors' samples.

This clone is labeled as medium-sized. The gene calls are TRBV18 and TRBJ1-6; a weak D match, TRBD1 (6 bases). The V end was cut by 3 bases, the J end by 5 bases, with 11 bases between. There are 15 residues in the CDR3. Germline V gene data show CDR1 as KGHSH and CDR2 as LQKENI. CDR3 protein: CASSPLDRDNSPLHF. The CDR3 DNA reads TGTGCCAGCTCACCGTTGGACAGAGATAATTCACCCCTCCACTTT.

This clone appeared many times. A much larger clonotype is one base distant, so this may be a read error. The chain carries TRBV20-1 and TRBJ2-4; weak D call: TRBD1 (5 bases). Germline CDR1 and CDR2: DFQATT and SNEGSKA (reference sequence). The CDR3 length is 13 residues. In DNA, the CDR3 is TGCAGTGCTAGAGGTTTGCAGTCGGACATTCAGCACTTC. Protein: CSARGLQSDIQHF.

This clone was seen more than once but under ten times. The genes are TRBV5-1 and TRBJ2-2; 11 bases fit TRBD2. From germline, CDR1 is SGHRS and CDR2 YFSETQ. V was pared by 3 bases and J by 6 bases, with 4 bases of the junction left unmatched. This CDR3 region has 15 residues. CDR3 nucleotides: TGCGCCAGCAGCTCCTGGACTAGCGGGCCCGGGGAGCTGTTTTTT. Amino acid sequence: CASSSWTSGPGELFF.

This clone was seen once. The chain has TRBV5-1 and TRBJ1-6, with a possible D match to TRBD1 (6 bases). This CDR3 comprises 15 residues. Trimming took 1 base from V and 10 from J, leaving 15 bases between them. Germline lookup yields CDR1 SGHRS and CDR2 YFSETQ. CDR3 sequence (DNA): TGCGCCAGCAGCTTGCCGGACAGTTTGGGATCACCCCTCCACTTT. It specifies CASSLPDSLGSPLHF.

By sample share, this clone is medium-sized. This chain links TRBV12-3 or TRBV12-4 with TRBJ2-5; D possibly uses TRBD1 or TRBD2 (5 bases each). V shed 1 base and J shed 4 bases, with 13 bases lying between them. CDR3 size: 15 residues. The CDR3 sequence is CASSLGGVGGETQYF. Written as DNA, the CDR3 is TGTGCCAGCAGTTTAGGAGGGGTCGGCGGAGAGACCCAGTACTTC.

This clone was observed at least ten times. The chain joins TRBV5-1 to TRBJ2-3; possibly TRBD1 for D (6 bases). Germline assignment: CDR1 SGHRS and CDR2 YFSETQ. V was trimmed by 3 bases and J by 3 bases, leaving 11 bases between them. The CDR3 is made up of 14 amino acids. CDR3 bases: TGCGCCAGCAGCTCGCGGACAGATACAGATACGCAGTATTTT. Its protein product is CASSSRTDTDTQYF.

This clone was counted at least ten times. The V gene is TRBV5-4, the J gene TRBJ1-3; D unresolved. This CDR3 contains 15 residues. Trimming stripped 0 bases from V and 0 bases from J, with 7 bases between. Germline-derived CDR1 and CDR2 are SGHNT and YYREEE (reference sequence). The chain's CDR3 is CASSLDFTSGNTIYF. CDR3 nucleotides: TGTGCCAGCAGCTTGGACTTTACCTCTGGAAACACCATATATTTT. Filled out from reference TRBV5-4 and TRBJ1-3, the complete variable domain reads ETGVTQSPTHLIKTRGQQVTLRCSSQSGHNTVSWYQQALGQGPQFIFQYYREEENGRGNFPPRFSGLQFPNYSSELNVNALELDDSALYLCASSLDFTSGNTIYFGEGSWLTVV.